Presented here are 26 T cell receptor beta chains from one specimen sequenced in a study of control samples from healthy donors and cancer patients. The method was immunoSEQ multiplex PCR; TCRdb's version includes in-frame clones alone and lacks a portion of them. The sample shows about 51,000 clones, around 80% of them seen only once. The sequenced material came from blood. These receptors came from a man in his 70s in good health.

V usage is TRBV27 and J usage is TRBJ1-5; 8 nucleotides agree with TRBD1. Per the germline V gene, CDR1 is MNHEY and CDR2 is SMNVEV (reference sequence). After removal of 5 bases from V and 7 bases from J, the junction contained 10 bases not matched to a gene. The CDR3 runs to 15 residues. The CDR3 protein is CASSMKTGAGQPQHF. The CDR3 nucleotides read TGTGCCAGCAGTATGAAGACAGGGGCAGGACAGCCCCAGCATTTT.

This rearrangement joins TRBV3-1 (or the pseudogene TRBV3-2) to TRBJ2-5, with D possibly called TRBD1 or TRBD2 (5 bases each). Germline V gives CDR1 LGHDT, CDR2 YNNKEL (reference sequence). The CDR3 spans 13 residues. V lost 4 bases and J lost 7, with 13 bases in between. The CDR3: CASSLARGGTQYF. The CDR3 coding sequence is TGTGCCAGCAGCCTGGCCCGGGGCGGGACCCAGTACTTC.

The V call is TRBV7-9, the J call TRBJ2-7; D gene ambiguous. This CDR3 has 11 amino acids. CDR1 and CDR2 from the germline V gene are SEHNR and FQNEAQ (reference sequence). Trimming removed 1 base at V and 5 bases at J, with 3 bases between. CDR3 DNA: TGTGCCAGCAGCTTAGGTAACGAGCAGTACTTC. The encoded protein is CASSLGNEQYF.

The DNA for the CDR3 is TGTGCCAGCAGCTTAGGAAGAGGGACGTCCTACAATGAGCAGTTCTTC. Translated, it gives CASSLGRGTSYNEQFF. The J gene is TRBJ2-1, the V gene TRBV11-2; D possibly uses TRBD1 or TRBD2 (5 bases each). Germline CDR1 is SGHAT and CDR2 is FQNNGV. V was shortened by 1 base and J by 1 base, with 11 bases between the two germline ends. The CDR3 loop spans 16 amino acids.

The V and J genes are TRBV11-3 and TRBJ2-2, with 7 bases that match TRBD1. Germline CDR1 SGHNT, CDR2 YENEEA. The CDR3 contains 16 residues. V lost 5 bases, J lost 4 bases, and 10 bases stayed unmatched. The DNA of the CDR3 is TGTGCCAGCAGCCAGAGGACAGGAAGTGGCACCGGGGAGCTGTTTTTT. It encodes CASSQRTGSGTGELFF.

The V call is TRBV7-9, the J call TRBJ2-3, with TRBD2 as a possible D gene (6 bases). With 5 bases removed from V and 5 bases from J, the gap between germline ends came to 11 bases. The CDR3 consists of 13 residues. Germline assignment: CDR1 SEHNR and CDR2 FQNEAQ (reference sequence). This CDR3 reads CASSETGVDTQYF. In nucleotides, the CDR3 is TGTGCCAGCAGCGAGACGGGGGTAGATACGCAGTATTTT.

For the CDR3, the DNA is TGTGCCAGCAGTGAAGCCTTAGGGGCAGGGGAGACCCAGTACTTC. Encoded protein: CASSEALGAGETQYF. The rearrangement links TRBV6-1 to TRBJ2-5; a possible D gene is TRBD1 (5 bases). V lost 0 bases, J lost 5 bases, and 13 bases lay in between. The germline CDR1 and CDR2 sequences are MNHNS and SASEGT. This CDR3 region has 15 residues.

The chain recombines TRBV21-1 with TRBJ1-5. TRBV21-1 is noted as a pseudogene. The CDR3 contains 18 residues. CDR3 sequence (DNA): TGTGCCAGCAGCACTCACGGCACTGGGGGTAAGGGCTGGGAGCCCCAGCATTTT. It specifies CASSTHGTGGKGWEPQHF.

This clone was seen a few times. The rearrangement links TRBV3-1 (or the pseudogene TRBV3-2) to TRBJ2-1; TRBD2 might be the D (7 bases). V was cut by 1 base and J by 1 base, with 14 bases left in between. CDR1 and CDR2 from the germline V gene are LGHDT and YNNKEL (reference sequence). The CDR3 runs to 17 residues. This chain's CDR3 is CASSQGGGGRSYNEQFF. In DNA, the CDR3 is TGTGCCAGCAGCCAAGGCGGGGGCGGACGGTCCTACAATGAGCAGTTCTTC.

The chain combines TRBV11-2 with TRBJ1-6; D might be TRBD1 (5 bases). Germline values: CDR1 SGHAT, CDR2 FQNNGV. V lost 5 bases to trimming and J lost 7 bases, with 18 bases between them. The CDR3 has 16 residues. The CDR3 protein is CASSTTGKGRNSPLHF. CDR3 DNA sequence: TGTGCCAGCAGCACTACCGGCAAGGGGAGGAATTCACCCCTCCACTTT.

The CDR3 here is CASSAYLAGGNNEQFF. In DNA, the CDR3 is TGTGCCAGCAGCGCCTACCTAGCGGGAGGAAACAATGAGCAGTTCTTC. The rearrangement uses TRBV7-9 and TRBJ2-1; TRBD2 matches 11 bases. Germline V gene lookup returns CDR1 SEHNR and CDR2 FQNEAQ (reference sequence). After removal of 5 bases from V and 5 bases from J, the junction contained 8 bases not matched to a gene. The CDR3 totals 16 residues.

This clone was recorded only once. The CDR3 region is CASSQSTGVDSPLHF. Written as DNA, the CDR3 is TGTGCCAGCAGCCAGTCGACAGGGGTCGATTCACCCCTCCACTTT. The V call is TRBV3-1 (or the pseudogene TRBV3-2), the J call TRBJ1-6; TRBD1 matches 8 bases. The CDR3 totals 15 residues. Per the germline V gene, CDR1 is LGHDT and CDR2 is YNNKEL (reference sequence). The V and J ends lost 3 bases and 8 bases, in that order; junction bases with no gene match: 6.

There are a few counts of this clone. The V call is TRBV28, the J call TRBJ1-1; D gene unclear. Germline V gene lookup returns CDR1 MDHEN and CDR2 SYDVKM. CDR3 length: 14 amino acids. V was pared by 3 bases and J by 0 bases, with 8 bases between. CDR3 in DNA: TGTGCCAGCAGTTTCGGCAGTCTGAACACTGAAGCTTTCTTT. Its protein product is CASSFGSLNTEAFF.

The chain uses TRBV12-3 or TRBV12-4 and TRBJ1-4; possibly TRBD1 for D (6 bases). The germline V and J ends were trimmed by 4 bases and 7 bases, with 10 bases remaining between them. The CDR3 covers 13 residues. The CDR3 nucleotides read TGTGCCAGCAGTTCCAGGGGTAGTGAAAAACTGTTTTTT. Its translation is CASSSRGSEKLFF.

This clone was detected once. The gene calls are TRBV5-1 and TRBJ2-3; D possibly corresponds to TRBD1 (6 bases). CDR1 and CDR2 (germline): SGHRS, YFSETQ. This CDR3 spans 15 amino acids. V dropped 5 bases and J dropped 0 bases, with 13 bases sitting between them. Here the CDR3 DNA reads TGCGCCAGCAGTTACGGGACACCCAGCACAGATACGCAGTATTTT. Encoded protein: CASSYGTPSTDTQYF.

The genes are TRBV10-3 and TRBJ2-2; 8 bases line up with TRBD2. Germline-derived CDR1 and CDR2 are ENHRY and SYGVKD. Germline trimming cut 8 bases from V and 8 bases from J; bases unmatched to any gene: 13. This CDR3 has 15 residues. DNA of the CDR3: TGTGCCATCCAAGGTAGCGGGGAGAACATGGGGGAGCTGTTTTTT. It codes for CAIQGSGENMGELFF.

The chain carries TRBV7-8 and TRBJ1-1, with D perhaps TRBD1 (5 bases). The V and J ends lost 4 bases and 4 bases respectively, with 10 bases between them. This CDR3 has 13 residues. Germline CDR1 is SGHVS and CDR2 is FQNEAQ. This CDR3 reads CASSSGWSTEAFF. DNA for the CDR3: TGTGCCAGCAGCTCAGGGTGGTCCACTGAAGCTTTCTTT.

CDR3 residues: CASSGQGGRTEAFF. The CDR3 coding sequence is TGTGCCAGCAGCGGACAGGGAGGGAGGACTGAAGCTTTCTTT. The rearrangement joins TRBV7-2 to TRBJ1-1, with 8 bases that match TRBD1. Germline CDR1 reads SGHTA; CDR2 reads FQGNSA. The CDR3 totals 14 residues. Trimming cost V 5 bases and J 5 bases; bases outside gene matches: 7.

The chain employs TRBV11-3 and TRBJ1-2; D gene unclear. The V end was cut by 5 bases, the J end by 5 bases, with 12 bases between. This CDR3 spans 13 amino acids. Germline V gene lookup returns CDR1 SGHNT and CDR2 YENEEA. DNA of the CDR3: TGTGCCAGCAGCCTACGGACTGATTATGGCTACACCTTC. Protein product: CASSLRTDYGYTF.

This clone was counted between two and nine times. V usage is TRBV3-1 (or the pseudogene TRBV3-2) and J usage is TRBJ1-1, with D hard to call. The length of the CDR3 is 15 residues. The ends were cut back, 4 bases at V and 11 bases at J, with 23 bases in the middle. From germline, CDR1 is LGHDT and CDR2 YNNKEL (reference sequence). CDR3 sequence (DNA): TGTGCCAGCAGCCGGGGAGGGTTCAGGCCCTTCCGGGCTTTCTTT. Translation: CASSRGGFRPFRAFF.

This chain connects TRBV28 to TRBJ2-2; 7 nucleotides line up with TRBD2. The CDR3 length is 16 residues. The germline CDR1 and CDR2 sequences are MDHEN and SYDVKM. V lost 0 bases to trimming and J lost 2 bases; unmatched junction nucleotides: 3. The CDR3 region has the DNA TGTGCCAGCAGTTTATGGGGGAGGGTAAACACCGGGGAGCTGTTTTTT. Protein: CASSLWGRVNTGELFF. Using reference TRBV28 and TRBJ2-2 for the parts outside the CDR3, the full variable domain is DVKVTQSSRYLVKRTGEKVFLECVQDMDHENMFWYRQDPGLGLRLIYFSYDVKMKEKGDIPEGYSVSREKKERFSLILESASTNQTSMYLCASSLWGRVNTGELFFGEGSRLTVL.

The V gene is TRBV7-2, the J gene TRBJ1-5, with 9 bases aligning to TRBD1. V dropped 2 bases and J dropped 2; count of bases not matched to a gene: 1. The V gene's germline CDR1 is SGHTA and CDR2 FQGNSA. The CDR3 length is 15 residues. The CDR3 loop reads CASSLRQGGNQPQHF. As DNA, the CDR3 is TGTGCCAGCAGCTTAAGACAGGGGGGCAATCAGCCCCAGCATTTT.

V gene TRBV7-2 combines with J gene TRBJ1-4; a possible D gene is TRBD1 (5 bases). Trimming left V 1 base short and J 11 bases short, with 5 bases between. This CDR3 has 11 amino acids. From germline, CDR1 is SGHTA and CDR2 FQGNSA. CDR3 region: CASSLGGKLFF. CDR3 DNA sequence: TGTGCCAGCAGCTTAGGGGGGAAACTGTTTTTT.

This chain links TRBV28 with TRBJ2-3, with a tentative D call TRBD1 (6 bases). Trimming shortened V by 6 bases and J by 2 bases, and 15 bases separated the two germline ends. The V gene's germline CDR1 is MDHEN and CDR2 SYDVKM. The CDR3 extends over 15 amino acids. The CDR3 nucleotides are TGTGCCAGCAGGCCCAGGGGAAAATTCACAGATACGCAGTATTTT. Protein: CASRPRGKFTDTQYF.

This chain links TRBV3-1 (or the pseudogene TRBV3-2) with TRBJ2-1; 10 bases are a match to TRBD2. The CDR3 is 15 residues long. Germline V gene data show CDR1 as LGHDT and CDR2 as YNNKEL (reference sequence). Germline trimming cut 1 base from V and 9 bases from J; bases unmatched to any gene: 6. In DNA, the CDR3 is TGTGCCAGCAGCCAAGGCCCTAGCGGGAGAACTGAGCAGTTCTTC. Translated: CASSQGPSGRTEQFF.

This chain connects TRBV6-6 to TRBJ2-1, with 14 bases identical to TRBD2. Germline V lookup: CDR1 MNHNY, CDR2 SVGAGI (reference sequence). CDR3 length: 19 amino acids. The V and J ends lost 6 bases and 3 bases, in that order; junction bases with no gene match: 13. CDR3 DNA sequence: TGTGCCAGCAGCTTATCCCCCGGGACTAGCGGGAGCGGCTACAATGAGCAGTTCTTC. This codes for CASSLSPGTSGSGYNEQFF.